This T cell receptor (beta chain) was captured by sequencing in a study of blood T cell repertoires in COVID-19. Study details: COVID-19 samples, acute and convalescent, were from the United States, Italy and Spain. T cells, B-cell-depleted T cells, or PBMCs provided the cDNA or gDNA that served as material.

The CDR3 covers 15 residues. J was trimmed by 8 bases and V by 4 bases; bases with no gene match: 10. Germline-derived CDR1 and CDR2 are SGHRS and YFSETQ. The data were produced by immunoSEQ multiplex PCR, yet TCRdb's version contains in-frame clones alone and is incomplete. The sample includes approximately 210,000 clones, just under 85% of them seen just once. The V gene is TRBV5-1, the J gene TRBJ2-1; 9 nucleotides align to TRBD1. The TCR was taken from a woman between 65 and 79 years old with active or convalescent COVID-19. Sample: peripheral blood. The CDR3 here is CASSPTGGLTDEQFF. CDR3 DNA sequence: TGCGCCAGCAGCCCCACAGGGGGCCTAACGGATGAGCAGTTCTTC.